This T cell receptor beta chain was observed in a study of T cells after yellow fever vaccination. This CDR3 is 15 amino acids long. Germline CDR1 MGHRA, CDR2 YSYEKL. With V trimmed by 2 bases and J by 1 base, 4 bases remained unmatched. This clonotype has just a few counts. Its antigen is currently unknown. The authors made TCR cDNA by 5'RACE template switching, adding a universal primer site and UMIs. TCRdb re-derived calls from the 5' RACE reads in MiXCR, one entry per CDR3 protein. The repertoire holds more than 350,000 distinct CDR3 sequences, with 9.5% to 13% as singletons. Study observations and caveats: Booster sampling recovered most clones from primary vaccination (96% CD4, approximately 90% CD8). Bulk-population clonotypes that are abundant could appear as contaminants in FACS-sorted repertoires.

The rearrangement links TRBV4-1 to TRBJ1-1; 7 positions match TRBD1. This TCR came from a young man who received the YFV17D yellow fever vaccine. The sample in question was PBMCs, obtained on the day of the first yellow fever vaccination. CDR3 coding DNA: TGCGCCAGCAGCCAACCTCGGACAGGGAACACTGAAGCTTTCTTT. Protein product: CASSQPRTGNTEAFF.